These T cell receptor beta chains were read from a single sample in a study of control samples from healthy donors and cancer patients. Method: immunoSEQ multiplex PCR; TCRdb's copy keeps in-frame clones and lacks some. Of some 79,000 clones in the sample, more than 75% are singletons; the top ten hold just under 4%. The source material was blood. The receptors were sampled from a woman aged 45-65 years in good health. Each CDR3 is given with its conserved first and last residue. Each record gives: CDR3 protein, J gene, V gene.

CASSRTPPGLVRHEQYF | TRBJ2-7 | TRBV6-2/TRBV6-3
CASSFQGAPDRETQYF | TRBJ2-5 | TRBV5-1
CASSQGTSGSVTQYF | TRBJ2-5 | TRBV4-1
CAISEPRIEETQYF | TRBJ2-5 | TRBV10-3
CASSFDGTSNEKLFF | TRBJ1-4 | TRBV5-1
CATSDSGKLFF | TRBJ1-4 | TRBV24-1
CASSDGGGSNSGELFF | TRBJ2-2 | TRBV6-4
CASSLDRMLETQYF | TRBJ2-5 | TRBV7-2
CASRLPGRIQETQYF | TRBJ2-5 | TRBV6-5
CASTNWTQLTSTDTQYF | TRBJ2-3 | TRBV27
CASSEAGVGLSPLHF | TRBJ1-6 | TRBV6-1
CASSASGTRSYEQYF | TRBJ2-7 | TRBV9
CASSATGTGGNQPQHF | TRBJ1-5 | TRBV6-1
CATSDFGTGPYNEQFF | TRBJ2-1 | TRBV24-1
CASSPRGQVSGYGYTF | TRBJ1-2 | TRBV18
CASSLAGLGLQETQYF | TRBJ2-5 | TRBV7-7
CASGFGDTEAFF | TRBJ1-1 | TRBV12-5
CASGAGLTEAFF | TRBJ1-1 | TRBV6-6
CASSTTRGTEAFF | TRBJ1-1 | TRBV19
CASSLTAGGPLIEQFF | TRBJ2-1 | TRBV7-3
CASSPGTGGFQPQHF | TRBJ1-5 | TRBV27
CASSQEGITGELFF | TRBJ2-2 | TRBV3-1/TRBV3-2
CASSTPTGRINTGELFF | TRBJ2-2 | TRBV5-1
CASSFERRDHTF | TRBJ1-2 | TRBV7-2
CASSLTAGGEKLFF | TRBJ1-4 | TRBV5-1
CASSARKGQETQYF | TRBJ2-5 | TRBV6-1
CASTKAGSSYNSPLHF | TRBJ1-6 | TRBV2
CATTNGINYGYTF | TRBJ1-2 | TRBV25-1
CASSLTEDQPQHF | TRBJ1-5 | TRBV7-9
CASSRYSYEQYF | TRBJ2-7 | TRBV28
CASSLPDRRTDTQYF | TRBJ2-3 | TRBV28
CASSPLTSGSTDTQYF | TRBJ2-3 | TRBV4-1
CAWSEGSWTEQYF | TRBJ2-7 | TRBV30
CASSLAGELFF | TRBJ2-2 | TRBV4-1
CASSLLYEQFF | TRBJ2-1 | TRBV7-2
CASSWAGGGGYNEQFF | TRBJ2-1 | TRBV5-1
CASSHLDGYNEQFF | TRBJ2-1 | TRBV7-9
CASRGDRTNPEAFF | TRBJ1-1 | TRBV6-5
CASSQNVVSGEQFF | TRBJ2-1 | TRBV4-1
CASSARRDIGETEAFF | TRBJ1-1 | TRBV13
CASSALPTGVGEKLFF | TRBJ1-4 | TRBV27
CASSFQTGSGYGYTF | TRBJ1-2 | TRBV5-4
CASSVVDSASYEQYF | TRBJ2-7 | TRBV19
CASSPRQGGTDTQYF | TRBJ2-3 | TRBV18
CASSRLAGGADTQYF | TRBJ2-3 | TRBV6-5
CASSIAAFGATNEKLFF | TRBJ1-4 | TRBV19
CASSPRTGVRTDTQYF | TRBJ2-3 | TRBV7-9
CAGDRESGNTIYF | TRBJ1-3 | TRBV30
CASSLGRGVKGTEAFF | TRBJ1-1 | TRBV11-2
CASSLASLDTQYF | TRBJ2-3 | TRBV27